This T cell receptor beta chain was found in a study of T-cell memory formation after mild COVID-19. TCRdb called the 5' RACE reads again in MiXCR, with one record for every CDR3 protein. The data hold approximately 100,000 distinct CDR3 sequences, with 9.5% to 15% observed a single time. The CDR3 is 19 residues long. V was clipped by 0 bases and J by 3 bases, with 18 bases between them. Germline V gives CDR1 LGHDT, CDR2 YNNKEL (reference sequence). The sequence was collected from an adult woman who had mild COVID-19 (a few samples of this study predate the infection). Cell type and time point are not known. The chain couples TRBV3-1 to TRBJ2-6, with D tentatively TRBD1 or TRBD2 (5 bases each). The sample taken for sequencing was PBMCs or a T cell subset sorted from them (not recorded which). The CDR3 loop is CASSQDSAGSSGGANVLTF. For the CDR3, the DNA is TGTGCCAGCAGCCAAGATTCGGCAGGGAGCTCGGGTGGGGCCAACGTCCTGACTTTC.